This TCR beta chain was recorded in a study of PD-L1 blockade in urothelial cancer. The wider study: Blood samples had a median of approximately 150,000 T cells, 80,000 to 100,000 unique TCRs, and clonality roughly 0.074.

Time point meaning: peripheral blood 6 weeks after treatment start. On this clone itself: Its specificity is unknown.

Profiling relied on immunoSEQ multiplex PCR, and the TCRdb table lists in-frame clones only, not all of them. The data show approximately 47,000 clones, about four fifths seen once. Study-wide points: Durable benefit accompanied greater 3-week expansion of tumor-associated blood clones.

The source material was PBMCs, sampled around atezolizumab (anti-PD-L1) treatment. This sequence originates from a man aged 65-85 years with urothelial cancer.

The CDR3 DNA is TGTGCCAGCAGTCCGTTAGCGGGAGTATCCTACAATGAGCAGTTCTTC. Its protein product is CASSPLAGVSYNEQFF. This chain links TRBV28 with TRBJ2-1; 9 nucleotides align to TRBD2. V dropped 5 bases and J dropped 1; count of bases not matched to a gene: 6. This CDR3 has 16 residues. Per the germline V gene, CDR1 is MDHEN and CDR2 is SYDVKM.